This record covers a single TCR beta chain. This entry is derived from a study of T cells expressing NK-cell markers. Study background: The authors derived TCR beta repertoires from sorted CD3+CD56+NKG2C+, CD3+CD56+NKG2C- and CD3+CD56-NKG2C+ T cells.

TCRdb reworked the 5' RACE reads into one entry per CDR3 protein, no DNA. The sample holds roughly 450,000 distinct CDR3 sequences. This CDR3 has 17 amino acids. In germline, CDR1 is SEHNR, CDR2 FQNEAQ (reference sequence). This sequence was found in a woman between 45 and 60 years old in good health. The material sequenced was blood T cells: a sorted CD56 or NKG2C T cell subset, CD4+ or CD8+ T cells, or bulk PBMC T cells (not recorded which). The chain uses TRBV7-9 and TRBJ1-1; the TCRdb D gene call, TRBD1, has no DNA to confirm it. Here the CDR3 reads CASSLHSGALKGTEAFF.